The subject of this entry is one T cell receptor beta chain. This clone was seen only once. The antigen it recognizes is unknown. Qualities for individual bases were not recorded, and no much larger clone is one base off. TCR CDR3 regions were amplified from genomic DNA by multiplex PCR using the deep immunoSEQ assay. Genomic DNA extracted from each cell subset was distributed evenly over all wells of several immunoSEQ 96-well plates, and each plate served as one replicate. For unsorted PBMC, approximately 310 ng genomic DNA, equal to approximately 30,000 T cell genomes, was loaded into each replicate PCR. Genomic DNA from unsorted PBMC was sequenced over ten immunoSEQ deep assay plates. The purified libraries were quantified using a Qubit 3.0 fluorometer, sized with a Bioanalyzer 2100, and then quantified again using the KAPA Library Quantification kit. Every immunoSEQ 96-well plate was sequenced on a separate single-read 150-cycle Illumina NextSeq 550 flow cell. Per the source publication's procedure: Because only junctional sequences without quality scores were contained in the immunoSEQ output, filtering matching that applied to full-length reads could not be performed. To assign V/J genes and CDR3, sequences were annotated against IMGT germline references using PyIR, a Python wrapper for IgBLAST v1.9. Any read was removed if the V/J assignment was weak (E-value above 1e-6), the CDR3 was missing, or the read contained stop codons, out-of-frame junctions, or ambiguous translated residues. V3J clonotypes were defined by identical inferred V gene, J gene, and CDR3 amino acid sequence. Percentage overlap between repertoires was computed as shared unique clonotypes divided by the size of the smaller repertoire. RTK rarefaction, the Chao1 estimator, and Recon v2.1 estimates of unobserved clonotypes were used to assess repertoire richness. TCRdb carries this immuneACCESS record with in-frame sequences only. Its versions omit some clonotypes, under half of them owing to an unresolved V gene in the studies checked, with the rest unexplained. For V, J and clone size, that table is used; D and trimming come from the DNA. Present in this sample are fewer than 600,000 clones, 79% of which were seen just once. Over 10% of the sample belongs to the ten largest clones.

This sample is part of a study of shared clonotypes between healthy human individuals (TCRdb year 2020). General notes on the study: A couple of women and a few men aged 18 to 49 years were included in the cohort. To estimate repertoire size and how much clonotypes are shared between individuals, the study performed deep sequencing of blood TCR repertoires from about five healthy adults. Per donor, leukapheresis produced somewhere between about 0.85 and 10 billion PBMCs. To increase sequencing depth and limit assay-specific biases, TCR repertoire library preparation and sequencing were carried out by different laboratories using diverse techniques. The paper as a whole reports these results and caveats: Because the study included a small number of donors, the genetic and exposure-history diversity represented was limited. Only blood was sampled, and tissue TCR repertoires likely differ from those in blood. Pairwise subsampling led to the expectation that sequencing depth would affect the degree of clonotype sharing among donors.

Spanning cysteine to phenylalanine, the CDR3 consists of 16 amino acids. Just CDR3 DNA is preserved here, 48 bases in frame from base 1. CDR1 and CDR2 were assigned from the germline V gene as SGDLS and YYNGEE. Trimming removed 4 bases from V and 2 bases from J, leaving 15 bases between the germline ends. Donors were healthy HIV-negative adults with no recently reported acute infections or vaccinations. All donors were Caucasian adults living in Nashville, Tennessee, USA. In the unsorted samples, 85 million to 100 million PBMCs were counted, and genomic DNA was extracted using the QIAamp DNA Blood Mini kit. Blood was obtained by leukapheresis, after which PBMCs were separated by Ficoll-Histopaque density gradient centrifugation and cryopreserved in liquid nitrogen vapor phase.

The receptor comes from a woman in her 40s in good health. Some clones in this sample may be carry-over from other donors' samples. The source material was PBMCs. The chain is assembled from TRBV9 and TRBJ2-2, with the D gene call left open. The CDR3 loop reads CASSPRPSHNTGELFF. At the DNA level, the sequence is TGTGCCAGCAGCCCTCGCCCGAGTCACAACACCGGGGAGCTGTTTTTT.